Listed below are T cell receptor beta chains from one sample, sequenced in a study of response to subunit inactivated influenza vaccine. TCRdb processed the RT-PCR reads anew with MiXCR; each CDR3 protein has one entry. The data show a few hundred thousand distinct CDR3 sequences, roughly 22% seen once. Sample: PBMCs from blood, taken less than 22 months after vaccination. Every receptor here comes from a man aged 50 to 69 who received an inactivated influenza vaccine. CDR3s include the opening cysteine and the closing phenylalanine or tryptophan. A D gene is named only where the DNA matches it firmly. Size values are once, few and many counts, or a class for expanded clones, and some rows have none.

>TRBJ2-3|NA|12|NA|TRBV20-1
CSAGPDPDTQYF
TGCAGTGCTGGGCCAGACCCAGATACGCAGTATTTT
>TRBJ2-7|TRBD1|12|NA|TRBV6-2/TRBV6-3
CASSRTGREQYF
TGTGCCAGCAGCAGGACAGGGCGCGAGCAGTACTTC
>TRBJ2-1|TRBD2|15|NA|TRBV27
CASRSTSGLNNEQFF
TGTGCCAGCAGATCCACTAGCGGGCTAAACAATGAGCAGTTCTTC
>TRBJ2-2|NA|12|NA|TRBV6-4
CASSDFSGELFF
TGTGCCAGCAGTGATTTTAGCGGGGAGCTGTTTTTT
>TRBJ2-2|NA|15|NA|TRBV6-5
CASSYPSAGTGELFF
TGTGCCAGCAGTTACCCCAGCGCGGGCACCGGGGAGCTGTTTTTT
>TRBJ1-6|NA|14|many|TRBV20-1
CSATRGPQGSPLHF
TGCAGTGCTACGCGGGGACCCCAGGGGTCACCCCTCCACTTT
>TRBJ2-7|NA|13|NA|TRBV3-1
CASSTRARAEQYF
TGTGCCAGCAGCACCCGGGCCCGAGCGGAGCAGTACTTC
>TRBJ1-1|TRBD1|16|NA|TRBV7-9
CASSSQTRTGATEAFF
TGTGCCAGCAGCTCGCAAACACGGACAGGGGCCACTGAAGCTTTCTTT
>TRBJ1-4|TRBD1|15|few|TRBV12-3/TRBV12-4
CASSPPTGGNEKLFF
TGTGCCAGCAGCCCTCCGACAGGGGGCAATGAAAAACTGTTTTTT
>TRBJ1-5|NA|14|NA|TRBV30
CAWSATGSRQPQHF
TGTGCCTGGAGCGCAACAGGGAGTAGGCAGCCCCAGCATTTT
>TRBJ2-1|NA|17|NA|TRBV20-1
CSARAGASFSSYNEQFF
TGCAGTGCTAGAGCGGGAGCGAGCTTTAGCTCCTACAATGAGCAGTTCTTC
>TRBJ1-1|TRBD1|17|few|TRBV6-2/TRBV6-3
CASSYSKRRGVYTEAFF
TGTGCCAGCAGTTACTCGAAGCGCAGGGGGGTATACACTGAAGCTTTCTTT
>TRBJ2-4|NA|15|NA|TRBV7-2
CASSLVRKGLNIQYF
TGTGCCAGCAGCTTAGTGAGGAAAGGGCTGAACATTCAGTACTTC
>TRBJ1-1|NA|13|NA|TRBV6-2/TRBV6-3
CASRPPPRGVAFF
TGTGCCAGCAGACCGCCCCCTAGGGGTGTAGCTTTCTTT
>TRBJ2-7|NA|12|NA|TRBV6-5
CASRRQGYEQYF
TGTGCCAGCAGACGTCAGGGATACGAGCAGTACTTC
>TRBJ2-3|NA|15|NA|TRBV20-1
CSASSMQRVTDTQYF
TGCAGTGCTTCGTCGATGCAGCGGGTCACAGATACGCAGTATTTT
>TRBJ1-5|NA|16|NA|TRBV27
CASSLRGDHSNQPQHF
TGTGCCAGCAGTTTAAGAGGGGATCATAGCAATCAGCCCCAGCATTTT
>TRBJ2-3|TRBD1|18|many|TRBV12-3/TRBV12-4
CASSPAWGTEERTDTQYF
TGTGCCAGCAGCCCAGCGTGGGGGACAGAGGAGCGCACAGATACGCAGTATTTT
>TRBJ1-1|NA|15|once|TRBV5-1
CASSVGAGVNTEAFF
TGCGCCAGCAGCGTGGGGGCAGGAGTGAACACTGAAGCTTTCTTT
>TRBJ1-1|NA|15|few|TRBV5-4
CASSLGLHGDTEAFF
TGTGCCAGCAGCTTGGGACTCCACGGGGACACTGAAGCTTTCTTT
>TRBJ2-2|NA|15|few|TRBV5-8
CASSFPASGTGELFF
TGTGCCAGCAGCTTTCCGGCGTCCGGCACCGGGGAGCTGTTTTTT
>TRBJ1-5|NA|15|few|TRBV30
CAWSRTGVLNQPQHF
TGTGCCTGGAGCCGAACAGGAGTGCTCAATCAGCCCCAGCATTTT
>TRBJ1-1|NA|14|many|TRBV4-1
CASSQDGGNTEAFF
TGCGCCAGCAGCCAAGATGGAGGGAACACTGAAGCTTTCTTT
>TRBJ1-3|NA|13|NA|TRBV5-1
CASSLDSGNTIYF
TGCGCCAGCAGCTTGGATTCGGGAAACACCATATATTTT
>TRBJ1-1|NA|14|many|TRBV6-5
CASSYAAPNTEAFF
TGTGCCAGCAGTTACGCAGCGCCGAACACTGAAGCTTTCTTT
>TRBJ2-2|NA|16|few|TRBV7-2
CASSNRGQDLTGELFF
TGTGCCAGCAGCAATAGAGGGCAGGACCTCACCGGGGAGCTGTTTTTT
>TRBJ2-7|NA|14|NA|TRBV5-1
CASSLPGVGYEQYF
TGCGCCAGCAGCCTTCCAGGGGTTGGGTACGAGCAGTACTTC
>TRBJ2-2|NA|13|NA|TRBV2
CASSERLLGELFF
TGTGCCAGCAGTGAAAGGCTCCTAGGGGAGCTGTTTTTT
>TRBJ2-5|NA|15|NA|TRBV4-3
CASSQVFSGGETQYF
TGCGCCAGCAGCCAAGTTTTCAGCGGCGGGGAGACCCAGTACTTC
>TRBJ1-3|TRBD1|16|NA|TRBV7-6
CASSPHRGRDGNTIYF
TGTGCCAGCAGCCCACACAGGGGCCGCGATGGAAACACCATATATTTT
>TRBJ1-6|TRBD1|13|few|TRBV5-6
CATSGQGARPLHF
TGTGCCACCTCGGGACAGGGGGCTCGCCCCCTCCACTTT
>TRBJ1-4|TRBD1|18|NA|TRBV4-3
CASSPGSRPGQGSEKLFF
TGCGCCAGCAGCCCAGGTTCCCGTCCGGGACAGGGGAGTGAAAAACTGTTTTTT
>TRBJ2-1|NA|15|NA|TRBV10-3
CAISASEGGDNEQFF
TGTGCCATCAGTGCCTCCGAGGGGGGTGACAATGAGCAGTTCTTC
>TRBJ2-5|TRBD2|15|NA|TRBV20-1
CSAMGLPETQETQYF
TGCAGTGCAATGGGACTACCGGAAACACAAGAGACCCAGTACTTC
>TRBJ2-7|NA|16|few|TRBV27
CASSLLPVGVSYEQYF
TGTGCCAGCAGTTTACTTCCGGTCGGGGTCTCCTACGAGCAGTACTTC
>TRBJ1-2|NA|15|NA|TRBV29-1
CSVESFAGLNYGYTF
TGCAGCGTTGAAAGTTTCGCAGGCCTTAACTATGGCTACACCTTC
>TRBJ1-1|NA|15|few|TRBV12-3/TRBV12-4
CASTGGTPRWAEAFF
TGTGCCAGCACCGGCGGGACGCCCCGTTGGGCTGAAGCTTTCTTT
>TRBJ1-6|NA|14|few|TRBV12-3/TRBV12-4
CASSGQTYNSPLHF
TGTGCCAGCAGCGGACAGACTTATAATTCACCCCTCCACTTT
>TRBJ2-7|TRBD2|15|few|TRBV4-1
CASSQSLAGTYEQYF
TGCGCCAGCAGCCAATCACTAGCGGGGACCTACGAGCAGTACTTC
>TRBJ2-6|NA|16|few|TRBV19
CASSIDLTPGANVLTF
TGTGCCAGTAGTATAGATCTTACCCCTGGGGCCAACGTCCTGACTTTC